This T cell receptor (beta chain) was sequenced for a study of siplizumab effects on memory and regulatory T cells. Repertoires were generated with immunoSEQ multiplex PCR, while TCRdb's copy carries only in-frame clones and drops some. The sample yields about 110,000 clones, roughly 94% seen once. Specimen: Tregs sorted from blood. This TCR was sampled from a human donor in good health.

The CDR3 sequence is CASSIGNLGYGYTF. The CDR3 nucleotides read TGTGCCAGTAGTATAGGGAATTTGGGCTATGGCTACACCTTC. This chain links TRBV19 with TRBJ1-2; D is unresolved. Deletions cut 1 base from V and 4 bases from J, with 10 bases between. The CDR3 covers 14 residues. In germline, CDR1 is LNHDA, CDR2 SQIVND (reference sequence).